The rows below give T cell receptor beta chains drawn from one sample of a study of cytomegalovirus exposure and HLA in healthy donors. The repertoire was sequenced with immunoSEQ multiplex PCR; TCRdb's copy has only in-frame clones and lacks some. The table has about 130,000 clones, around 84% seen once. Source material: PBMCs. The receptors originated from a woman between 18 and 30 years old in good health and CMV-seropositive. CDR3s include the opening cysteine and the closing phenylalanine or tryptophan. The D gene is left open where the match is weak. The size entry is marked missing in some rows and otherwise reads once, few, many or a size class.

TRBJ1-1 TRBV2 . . CATRRGMNTEAFF TGTGCCACGCGAAGGGGGATGAACACTGAAGCTTTCTTT
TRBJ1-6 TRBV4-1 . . CASSLLNTGWGSPLHF TGCGCCAGCAGCCTTTTGAACACAGGGTGGGGCTCACCCCTCCACTTT
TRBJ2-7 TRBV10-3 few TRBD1 CATSDRAFSYEQYF TGTGCCACCTCCGACAGGGCCTTCTCCTACGAGCAGTACTTC
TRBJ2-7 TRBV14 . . CASSPGDYEQYF TGTGCCAGCAGTCCCGGGGACTACGAGCAGTACTTC
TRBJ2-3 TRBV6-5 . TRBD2 CASRRLAMIDTQYF TGTGCCAGCAGGCGACTAGCGATGATTGATACGCAGTATTTT
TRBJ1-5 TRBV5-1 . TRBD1 CASSPGTDQPQHF TGCGCCAGCAGCCCCGGGACAGATCAGCCCCAGCATTTT
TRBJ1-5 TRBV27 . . CASSLSGSPSPQHF TGTGCCAGCAGTTTATCGGGCAGCCCCTCCCCCCAGCATTTT
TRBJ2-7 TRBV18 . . CASSPRLDTLDEQYF TGTGCCAGCTCCCCTCGCCTCGACACCCTCGACGAGCAGTACTTC
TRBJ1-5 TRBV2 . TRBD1 CASSGTGIDQPQHF TGTGCCAGCTCTGGGACAGGAATCGATCAGCCCCAGCATTTT
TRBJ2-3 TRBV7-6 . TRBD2 CASSLNGAGGLTDTQYF TGTGCCAGCAGCTTAAACGGAGCGGGGGGACTTACAGATACGCAGTATTTT
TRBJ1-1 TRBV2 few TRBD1 CASGRQDRGYPEAFF TGTGCCAGCGGACGCCAGGACAGGGGTTATCCTGAAGCTTTCTTT
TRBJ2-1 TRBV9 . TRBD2 CASSGTSGGIYNEQFF TGTGCCAGCAGCGGAACTAGCGGGGGGATTTACAATGAGCAGTTCTTC
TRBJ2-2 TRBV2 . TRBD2 CASSIAGGGGELFF TGTGCCAGCAGTATAGCGGGCGGGGGCGGGGAGCTGTTTTTT
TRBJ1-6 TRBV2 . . CASKGRVTYSPLHF TGTGCCAGCAAGGGCAGGGTGACCTATTCACCCCTCCACTTT
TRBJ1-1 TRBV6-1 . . CASSERGTNTEAFF TGTGCCAGCAGTGAACGAGGTACGAACACTGAAGCTTTCTTT
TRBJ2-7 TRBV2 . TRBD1 CASSRDRSSYEQYF TGTGCCAGCAGTCGGGACAGGTCTTCCTACGAGCAGTACTTC
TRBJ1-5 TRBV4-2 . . CASSQDRGQPQHF TGTGCCAGCAGCCAAGACAGGGGCCAGCCCCAGCATTTT
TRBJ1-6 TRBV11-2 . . CASSFPGSNSPLHF TGTGCCAGCAGCTTTCCAGGGTCGAATTCACCCCTCCACTTT
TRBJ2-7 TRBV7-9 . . CSSSLSLTGEQYF TGTTCCAGCAGCTTATCTTTAACGGGCGAGCAGTACTTC
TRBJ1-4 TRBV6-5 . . CASSSGLLDEKLFF TGTGCCAGCAGCTCTGGACTTTTGGATGAAAAACTGTTTTTT
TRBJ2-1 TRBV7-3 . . CASSADYGEQFF TGTGCCAGCAGCGCGGACTATGGTGAGCAGTTCTTC
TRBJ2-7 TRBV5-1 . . CASSPDFYEQYF TGCGCCAGCAGCCCCGACTTCTACGAGCAGTACTTC
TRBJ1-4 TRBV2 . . CASSGWGHLHEKLFF TGTGCCAGCAGTGGTTGGGGGCACCTTCATGAAAAACTGTTTTTT
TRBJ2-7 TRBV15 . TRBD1 CATSPPGQGSREQYF TGTGCCACCAGCCCACCGGGACAGGGTTCCCGCGAGCAGTACTTC
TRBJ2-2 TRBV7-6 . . CASSLGPAGTGELFF TGTGCCAGCAGCCTGGGGCCGGCGGGGACCGGGGAGCTGTTTTTT
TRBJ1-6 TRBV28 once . CASTPGGNSPLHF TGTGCCAGCACCCCGGGGGGTAATTCACCCCTCCACTTT
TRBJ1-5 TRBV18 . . CASSPARGQPQHF TGTGCCAGCTCACCGGCGAGAGGGCAGCCCCAGCATTTT
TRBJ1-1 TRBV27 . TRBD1 CASSSLGTGGPEAFF TGTGCCAGCAGTTCCCTAGGGACAGGGGGCCCCGAAGCTTTCTTT
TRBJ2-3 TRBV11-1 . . CASSGGLPTDTQYF TGTGCCAGCAGCGGGGGCCTCCCCACAGATACGCAGTATTTT
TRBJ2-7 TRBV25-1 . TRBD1 CASSYGGGTGDPNEQYF TGTGCCAGCAGTTACGGGGGTGGGACAGGGGATCCGAACGAGCAGTACTTC
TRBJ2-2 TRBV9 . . CASSVVGVQGGAGELFF TGTGCCAGCAGCGTAGTGGGGGTGCAGGGGGGCGCCGGGGAGCTGTTTTTT
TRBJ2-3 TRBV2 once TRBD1 CASSWGQGLQDTQYF TGTGCCAGCAGTTGGGGACAGGGGCTCCAAGATACGCAGTATTTT
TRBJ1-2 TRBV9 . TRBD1 CASRPIGDRRTNYGYTF TGTGCCAGCCGCCCCATTGGGGACAGGAGGACTAACTATGGCTACACCTTC
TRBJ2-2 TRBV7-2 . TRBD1 CARPGQGIGELFF TGTGCCAGGCCGGGACAGGGAATCGGGGAGCTGTTTTTT
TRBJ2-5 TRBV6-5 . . CASSYGGASGETQYF TGTGCCAGCAGTTACGGGGGCGCATCCGGGGAGACCCAGTACTTC
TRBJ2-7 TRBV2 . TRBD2 CASMGLAGALEQYF TGTGCCAGCATGGGACTAGCGGGGGCCCTCGAGCAGTACTTC
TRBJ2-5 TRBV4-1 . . CASSQERGGTLKTQYF TGCGCCAGCAGCCAAGAAAGAGGGGGTACTTTAAAGACCCAGTACTTC
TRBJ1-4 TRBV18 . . CASSSVLQRATNEKLFF TGTGCCAGCTCATCAGTTTTACAACGGGCAACTAATGAAAAACTGTTTTTT
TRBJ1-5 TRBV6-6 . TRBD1 CASSDRVVDQPQHF TGTGCCAGCAGTGACAGGGTGGTTGATCAGCCCCAGCATTTT
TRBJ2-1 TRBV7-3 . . CASSLQGGMNNEQFF TGTGCCAGCAGCTTACAGGGGGGAATGAACAATGAGCAGTTCTTC
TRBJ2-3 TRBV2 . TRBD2 CASSDPGGVADTQYF TGTGCCAGCAGTGACCCCGGGGGGGTCGCAGATACGCAGTATTTT
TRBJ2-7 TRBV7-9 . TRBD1 CASSGGTGLGFWEQYF TGTGCCAGCAGCGGCGGGACAGGCCTAGGTTTTTGGGAGCAGTACTTC
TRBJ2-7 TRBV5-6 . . CASTRGASYEQYF TGTGCCAGCACCCGGGGGGCCTCCTACGAGCAGTACTTC
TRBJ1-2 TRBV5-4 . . CASSLGDIRDGYTF TGTGCCAGCAGCTTGGGGGACATTAGGGACGGCTACACCTTC
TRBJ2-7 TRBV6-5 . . CASSVGGHDGEQYF TGTGCCAGCAGCGTGGGTGGGCACGATGGAGAGCAGTACTTC
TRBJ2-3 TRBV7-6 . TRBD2 CASSLALAGGKTDTQYF TGTGCCAGCAGCTTAGCACTAGCGGGGGGAAAAACAGATACGCAGTATTTT
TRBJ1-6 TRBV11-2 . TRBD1 CASSPQGGTYNSPLHF TGTGCCAGCAGCCCACAGGGGGGCACCTATAATTCACCCCTCCACTTT
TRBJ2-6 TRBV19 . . CACEAAGANVLTF TGTGCCTGTGAGGCAGCTGGGGCCAACGTCCTGACTTTC
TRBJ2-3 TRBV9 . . CASSVVGGQVGDTQYF TGTGCCAGCAGCGTAGTGGGGGGGCAGGTGGGAGATACGCAGTATTTT
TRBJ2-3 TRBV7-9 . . CASSPRGTGTDTQYF TGTGCCAGCAGTCCTCGAGGGACTGGCACAGATACGCAGTATTTT
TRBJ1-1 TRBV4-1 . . CASSHISQGEAFF TGCGCCAGCAGCCACATTTCCCAGGGTGAAGCTTTCTTT
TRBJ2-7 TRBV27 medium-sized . CASSPGGSYEQYF TGTGCCAGCAGCCCCGGGGGCTCCTACGAGCAGTACTTC
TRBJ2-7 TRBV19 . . CASSIKEGYEQYF TGTGCCAGTAGTATAAAGGAGGGTTACGAGCAGTACTTC
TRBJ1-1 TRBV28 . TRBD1 CASRGGGDTEAFF TGTGCCTCGAGAGGGGGCGGGGACACTGAAGCTTTCTTT
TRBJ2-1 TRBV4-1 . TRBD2 CASSQAMAGGPNEQFF TGCGCCAGCAGCCAAGCAATGGCGGGGGGGCCCAATGAGCAGTTCTTC